Presented here are 20 T cell receptor beta chains from one specimen sequenced in a study of T cell responses to AZD1222 COVID-19 vaccine. The method was immunoSEQ multiplex PCR; TCRdb's version includes in-frame clones alone and lacks a portion of them. The sample includes around 96,000 clones, about 93% seen only once; the top ten take approximately 10%. Sequences were derived from peripheral blood, sampled 28 days after the second AZD1222 dose. Source of these receptors: an adult who received the AZD1222 COVID-19 vaccine.

CDR3 DNA: TGCAGTGCTAGTAATCGGCAGGGTCGGTCCTATAATTCACCCCTCCACTTT. Translation gives CSASNRQGRSYNSPLHF. The rearrangement uses TRBV20-1 and TRBJ1-6, with TRBD1 as a possible D gene (5 bases). Germline V gives CDR1 DFQATT, CDR2 SNEGSKA (reference sequence). This CDR3 has 17 residues. V lost 3 bases to trimming and J lost 1 base, with 16 bases between them.

The rearrangement links TRBV28 to TRBJ1-1; 7 nucleotides agree with TRBD1. V was clipped by 4 bases and J by 13 bases; unmatched bases: 15. Germline V lookup: CDR1 MDHEN, CDR2 SYDVKM. The CDR3 is 14 amino acids. The CDR3 DNA follows: TGTGCCAGCAGTTCGACAGGGCCGTTTGTGGGAGTTTTCTTT. Translated, it gives CASSSTGPFVGVFF.

The chain couples TRBV5-1 to TRBJ1-6, with 9 nucleotides matching TRBD1. Germline V gene lookup returns CDR1 SGHRS and CDR2 YFSETQ. Trimming cost V 5 bases and J 6 bases; bases outside gene matches: 3. The CDR3 consists of 14 residues. The CDR3 sequence is CASSMTGGNSPLHF. In DNA form, the CDR3 reads TGCGCCAGCAGTATGACAGGGGGTAATTCACCCCTCCACTTT.

In its sample, this clone was seen once. This chain joins TRBV10-3 and TRBJ1-5, with D possibly TRBD1 on 5 matching bases. This CDR3 has 18 amino acids. The V and J ends lost 3 bases and 3 bases respectively, with 21 bases between them. CDR1 is ENHRY, CDR2 SYGVKD, per germline. The CDR3 DNA is TGTGCCATCAGTGACCCCCGGAGGGGCATGGGGACCAATCAGCCCCAGCATTTT. This sequence encodes CAISDPRRGMGTNQPQHF.

The chain recombines TRBV19 with TRBJ2-5; no definite D call. V was trimmed by 3 bases and J by 4 bases, leaving 9 bases between them. Germline V CDR1 and CDR2: LNHDA, SQIVND (reference sequence). The CDR3 has 13 amino acids. The CDR3 sequence is CASSITRRETQYF. CDR3 in DNA: TGTGCCAGTAGTATTACGCGCAGAGAGACCCAGTACTTC.

The chain recombines TRBV10-2 with TRBJ1-5; 8 bases map to TRBD1. Germline trimming cut 9 bases from V and 4 bases from J; bases unmatched to any gene: 2. CDR1 WSHSY and CDR2 SAAADI come from the germline V gene. The CDR3 is 12 amino acids. The CDR3 region is CASGQGNQPQHF. As DNA, the CDR3 is TGCGCCAGTGGACAGGGAAATCAGCCCCAGCATTTT.

This chain links TRBV2 with TRBJ2-1; a weak D match, TRBD1 (6 bases). Germline V gives CDR1 SNHLY, CDR2 FYNNEI. The CDR3 is 14 residues long. V shed 5 bases and J shed 5 bases, with 13 bases lying between them. The chain's CDR3 is CASSRTGTNNEQFF. Here the CDR3 DNA reads TGTGCCAGCAGTAGGACGGGGACAAACAATGAGCAGTTCTTC.

The chain joins TRBV30 to TRBJ2-1; 10 bases agree with TRBD2. The V segment lost 2 bases and the J segment 2 bases; nucleotides outside the gene matches: 0. Per germline, CDR1 GTSNPN and CDR2 SVGIG (reference sequence). CDR3 size: 14 residues. Written as DNA, the CDR3 is TGTGCCTGGAGTCTAGCGGGAGCCTACAATGAGCAGTTCTTC. As protein: CAWSLAGAYNEQFF. The complete variable domain, with remaining parts taken from reference TRBV30 and TRBJ2-1, reads SQTIHQWPATLVQPVGSPLSLECTVEGTSNPNLYWYRQAAGRGLQLLFYSVGIGQISSEVPQNLSASRPQDRQFILSSKKLLLSDSGFYLCAWSLAGAYNEQFFGPGTRLTVL.

This clone has just one count. The chain recombines TRBV30 with TRBJ2-1; 10 positions agree with TRBD2. Trimming took 3 bases from V and 9 from J; bases not matched to a gene: 11. The CDR3 spans 15 residues. Germline assignment: CDR1 GTSNPN and CDR2 SVGIG (reference sequence). Here the CDR3 DNA reads TGTGCCTGGAGGGGGACTAGCGACTCGAGTGTTGAGCAGTTCTTC. As protein: CAWRGTSDSSVEQFF.

This sequence joins TRBV12-5 and TRBJ1-1, with TRBD1 identical over 7 bases. The CDR3 sequence is 16 residues long. V shed 0 bases and J 6 bases; nucleotides not matched to a gene: 10. Per germline, CDR1 LGHNT and CDR2 FRNRAP. The CDR3 here is CASGLVLGRGRAEAFF. DNA for the CDR3: TGTGCTAGTGGTTTGGTACTTGGCAGGGGGAGGGCTGAAGCTTTCTTT.

This clone was seen only a few times. The DNA of the CDR3 is TGTGCCAGCAGCCCTCTCACCTCAGGGGCCAACGTCCTGACTTTC. It yields the protein CASSPLTSGANVLTF. V usage is TRBV11-2 and J usage is TRBJ2-6; D ambiguous. This CDR3 is 15 amino acids long. CDR1 and CDR2 from the germline V gene are SGHAT and FQNNGV. The V and J ends lost 5 bases and 4 bases respectively, with 12 bases between them.

V usage is TRBV9 and J usage is TRBJ2-7; TRBD1 aligns across 7 bases. Trimming at V came to 3 bases and at J to 6 bases, leaving 3 bases not matched to a gene. There are 12 residues in the CDR3. CDR1 is SGDLS and CDR2 is YYNGEE in the germline V gene. CDR3 residues: CASSAEGAEQYF. DNA for the CDR3: TGTGCCAGCAGCGCCGAGGGGGCCGAGCAGTACTTC.

The rearrangement joins TRBV6-4 to TRBJ2-5; D might be TRBD2 (5 bases). CDR3 length: 14 amino acids. V was cut by 2 bases and J by 7 bases, with 14 bases left in between. Germline CDR1 MRHNA, CDR2 SNTAGT. The CDR3 nucleotides are TGTGCCAGCAGTGACAATCCTAGCTCGGGGACCCAGTACTTC. Amino acids: CASSDNPSSGTQYF.

The gene calls are TRBV9 and TRBJ2-7; possible D gene TRBD1, 5 bases. The CDR3 has 15 amino acids. The germline V gene has CDR1 SGDLS and CDR2 YYNGEE. V dropped 0 bases and J dropped 3 bases, with 13 bases sitting between them. The DNA for the CDR3 is TGTGCCAGCAGCGTAGGATTAGGGGTAGGCTACGAGCAGTACTTC. Translating it yields CASSVGLGVGYEQYF.

This clone was observed a single time. In nucleotides, the CDR3 is TGTGCCAGCAGTCTCGGGTATAGCAATCAGCCCCAGCATTTT. Residues: CASSLGYSNQPQHF. The chain carries TRBV6-5 and TRBJ1-5; D not certain. Trimming cost V 5 bases and J 0 bases, with 8 bases left between them. CDR3 length: 14 residues. Germline V gene lookup returns CDR1 MNHEY and CDR2 SVGAGI.

The V call is TRBV5-1, the J call TRBJ2-1; D gene unclear. Trimming took 0 bases from V and 5 from J, leaving 9 bases between them. The CDR3 runs to 14 residues. Germline V gene lookup returns CDR1 SGHRS and CDR2 YFSETQ. CDR3: CASSLGGFDNEQFF. For the CDR3, the DNA is TGCGCCAGCAGCTTGGGGGGTTTCGACAATGAGCAGTTCTTC.

This sequence joins TRBV6-5 and TRBJ2-1; 9 bases fit TRBD2. CDR3 size: 15 residues. V was pared by 6 bases and J by 3 bases, with 6 bases of the junction left unmatched. Germline V lookup: CDR1 MNHEY, CDR2 SVGAGI. For the CDR3, the DNA is TGTGCCAGCAGCAATCTAGCGGGGAACTACAATGAGCAGTTCTTC. Translated: CASSNLAGNYNEQFF.

V gene TRBV18 combines with J gene TRBJ1-3; 9 nucleotides agree with TRBD1. J lost 8 bases, V lost 6 bases, and 8 bases had no gene match. The CDR3 is 14 residues long. CDR1 and CDR2 from the germline V gene are KGHSH and LQKENI. The CDR3 spells CASSLEGQGYTIYF. CDR3 DNA: TGTGCCAGCTCCCTCGAAGGACAGGGGTACACCATATATTTT.

CDR3 amino acids: CASSLKETQYF. The CDR3 nucleotides read TGTGCCAGCAGCCTAAAAGAGACCCAGTACTTC. This sequence joins TRBV3-1 (or the pseudogene TRBV3-2) and TRBJ2-5; no definite D call. The CDR3 totals 11 residues. Germline CDR1 is LGHDT and CDR2 is YNNKEL (reference sequence). V lost 4 bases, J lost 3 bases, and 3 bases lay in between.

This clone was detected once. The CDR3 nucleotides read TGTGCCAGCAGCAAACTGGGGACAGCCTATGGCTACACCTTC. Encoded protein: CASSKLGTAYGYTF. The V gene is TRBV6-6, the J gene TRBJ1-2, with 7 bases identical to TRBD1. CDR1 MNHNY and CDR2 SVGAGI come from the germline V gene (reference sequence). The CDR3 is 14 residues long. With 6 bases clipped from V and 4 bases from J, the junction kept 8 bases outside the gene matches.